Given below is one T cell receptor beta chain in context. Its binding antigen is unknown. No much larger clone is present one base from it, and per-base qualities are unavailable. The sample originates from a study of blood T cell repertoires in COVID-19 (TCRdb year 2020). In terms of the full investigation: Samples covering the acute and convalescent phases of COVID-19 were provided by collaborators in the United States, Italy and Spain. Where HLA class I and class II types were available, the types were taken from metadata supplied by the sample provider, not from assay-based typing. The prospective study material was composed of cDNA or gDNA derived from T cells, B-cell-depleted T cells, or PBMCs. Nearly every sample came with metadata listing a de-identified subject ID, COVID-19 status, age in years and sex. The repertoires were released in a freely available public database meant as a resource for research on the immune response to SARS-CoV-2. Subjects who had been exposed to COVID-19, were actively infected with it, or had recovered from it provided the deeply sampled blood TCRbeta repertoires that made up the dataset. Samples were obtained from the ongoing ImmuneRACE study (first 160 participants) and from over 1,000 subjects provided by 6 global collaborators. The paper's findings and limits, for the study overall: Clinical and demographic metadata were provided uncurated, with the amount varying by source and participant.

TCRbeta CDR3 regions were amplified from genomic DNA by means of the immunoSEQ Assay, a bias-controlled multiplex PCR. Turning to the authors' computational methods: The number of nucleated cells in each sample was estimated from the amplification of reference gene primers within the assay. To quantify the absolute abundance of each unique TCRbeta CDR3 rearrangement, sequence reads were collapsed and filtered. Productive Simpson clonality was computed per sample as the square root of Simpson's diversity index over productive rearrangements. TCRdb carries this immuneACCESS record with in-frame sequences only. Its versions omit some clonotypes, under half of them owing to an unresolved V gene in the studies checked, with the rest unexplained. That table supplies the V and J calls and clone size; D and trimming were determined from the DNA. The sample table lists about 280,000 clones, 88% of them with a count of one. Less than 10% of the sample rests with the top ten.

The CDR3 sequence holds 18 residues, the cysteine and phenylalanine included. This entry keeps only the CDR3 DNA: 54 bases, framed from base 1. CDR1 LGHNA and CDR2 YSLEER were looked up in the germline V gene. The V end gives up 3 bases and the J end 5 bases, leaving 13 bases in the junction not matched to a gene. The collaborating institutions used their own protocols to collect whole blood in K2EDTA tubes. Collaborator samples were shipped for TCRbeta analysis as frozen whole blood, isolated PBMCs, or DNA extracted from either sample type. The sample taken for sequencing was peripheral blood. The chain couples TRBV4-3 to TRBJ1-4; the junction holds 9 bases that match TRBD1. The sequence was collected from a young man with active or convalescent COVID-19. CDR3 loop: CASSQVNFRDRANEKLFF. The DNA sequence is as follows: TGCGCCAGCAGCCAGGTCAATTTCCGGGACAGGGCGAATGAAAAACTGTTTTTT.